The 8 T cell receptor beta chains given below trace back to one sample, sequenced in a study of blood T cell repertoires in COVID-19 (dated by TCRdb to between 2020 and 2021). Library generation was performed with the immunoSEQ multiplex PCR assay. The immuneACCESS repertoire file appears here via TCRdb, limited to in-frame rearrangements. These files lack a portion of the clones; in checked studies, under half of the deficit traces to unresolved V genes, and the cause of the others is not known. The sample table records approximately 200,000 clones; more than 80% of these occur just once. The top ten hold 2.7% of the sample. The sample consisted of peripheral blood. These receptors were collected from a man aged 25-45 years with COVID-19, enrolled during active disease.

This rearrangement joins TRBV7-2 to TRBJ1-6, with D possibly TRBD1 on 6 matching bases. Germline V gives CDR1 SGHTA, CDR2 FQGNSA. V lost 2 bases, J lost 10 bases, and 12 bases lay in between. The length of the CDR3 is 14 residues. The CDR3: CASSLLQGGSPLHF. The CDR3 coding sequence is TGTGCCAGCAGCTTATTACAGGGAGGGTCACCCCTCCACTTT.

CDR3 in DNA: TGTGCCAGCAGCTTAGCTGGCAGGGGGGAGCAGTTCTTC. Translation gives CASSLAGRGEQFF. The chain combines TRBV7-2 with TRBJ2-1, with TRBD1 matching over 7 bases. Trimming at V came to 0 bases and at J to 10 bases, leaving 3 bases not matched to a gene. There are 13 residues in the CDR3. The germline gives CDR1 SGHTA, CDR2 FQGNSA.

The CDR3 here is CASRRLVAGSPLHF. The CDR3 DNA sequence: TGTGCCAGTAGGCGGCTAGTTGCGGGTTCACCCCTCCACTTT. The V and J genes are TRBV19 and TRBJ1-6, with D hard to call. Per the germline V gene, CDR1 is LNHDA and CDR2 is SQIVND (reference sequence). The V end was cut by 6 bases, the J end by 9 bases, with 15 bases between. This CDR3 is 14 amino acids long.

The chain has TRBV27 and TRBJ2-7; 7 bases align to TRBD2. This CDR3 region has 14 residues. Germline CDR1 is MNHEY and CDR2 is SMNVEV (reference sequence). V shed 2 bases, J shed 7 bases, and the junction held 8 bases outside the gene matches. CDR3 sequence: CASSLAGPREEQYF. CDR3 DNA: TGTGCCAGCAGTTTAGCGGGCCCGCGGGAGGAGCAGTACTTC.

The chain couples TRBV25-1 to TRBJ1-1; D not certain. The CDR3 consists of 13 residues. V was cut by 8 bases and J by 4 bases, with 14 bases left in between. CDR1 is MGHDK and CDR2 is SYGVNS in the germline V gene. CDR3 DNA sequence: TGTGCCAGCCACTCTCGACTCGGCACTGAAGCTTTCTTT. It codes for CASHSRLGTEAFF.

Concerning this clone itself: Since the CDR3 does not end with the conserved phenylalanine or tryptophan, this likely comes from a read error. The limits of the CDR3 on the DNA are not certain, so only TCRdb's listed CDR3 is given. The V and J genes are TRBV3-1 (or the pseudogene TRBV3-2) and TRBJ1-1; TRBD1 reflects the table's D call only, with no check against the DNA. The CDR3 has 13 residues if both end residues are counted. Germline lookup yields CDR1 LGHDT and CDR2 YNNKEL (reference sequence). The CDR3 is CASSQGVGQVPLP.

The chain couples TRBV27 to TRBJ1-1; D may be TRBD1 (5 bases). The ends were cut back, 4 bases at V and 3 bases at J, with 12 bases in the middle. CDR1 is MNHEY, CDR2 SMNVEV, per germline (reference sequence). This CDR3 comprises 14 residues. Here the CDR3 DNA reads TGTGCCAGCAGTTCCCCGGGACTCTACACTGAAGCTTTCTTT. Its translation is CASSSPGLYTEAFF.

The V and J genes are TRBV11-2 and TRBJ1-2, with a tentative D call TRBD1 (6 bases). The germline CDR1 and CDR2 sequences are SGHAT and FQNNGV. The V end lost 4 bases, the J end lost 0 bases, and 12 bases lay between the germline ends. This CDR3 has 15 residues. CDR3 region: CASSSTGHPNYGYTF. The CDR3 DNA reads as TGTGCCAGCAGCTCCACAGGGCACCCTAACTATGGCTACACCTTC.